This T cell receptor beta chain is from a study of cytomegalovirus exposure and HLA in healthy donors. Clones were read by immunoSEQ multiplex PCR, and TCRdb kept only the in-frame ones, dropping some. The sample contains 75,000 to 85,000 clones, just over 90% of which appear only once. Germline V gene data show CDR1 as SGHDT and CDR2 as YYEEEE. J was trimmed by 2 bases and V by 4 bases; bases with no gene match: 8. CDR3 length: 16 amino acids. The sequence derives from a man aged 25 to 45 in good health and CMV-seronegative. The chain has TRBV5-6 and TRBJ2-2, with TRBD1 identical over 7 bases. The sample comprised PBMCs. DNA for the CDR3: TGTGCCAGCAGCCTTGCCGGGACAGCAAACACCGGGGAGCTGTTTTTT. Its protein is CASSLAGTANTGELFF. Full variable domain (missing parts from reference TRBV5-6 and TRBJ2-2): DAGVTQSPTHLIKTRGQQVTLRCSPKSGHDTVSWYQQALGQGPQFIFQYYEEEERQRGNFPDRFSGHQFPNYSSELNVNALLLGDSALYLCASSLAGTANTGELFFGEGSRLTVL.